This T cell receptor (beta chain) was identified during a study of shared clonotypes between healthy human individuals. TCRdb's table, derived via immunoSEQ multiplex PCR, lists solely in-frame clones and lacks some. The sample lists about 2,500,000 clones, around 90% occurring once. Germline CDR1 is MNHNY and CDR2 is SVGAGI (reference sequence). With 2 bases removed from V and 7 bases from J, the gap between germline ends came to 11 bases. This CDR3 has 13 amino acids. The origin of this receptor is a man younger than 35 in good health. The chain carries TRBV6-6 and TRBJ1-2, with no clear D. Source material: naive CD4+ T cells sorted from blood. Subset denoted: CD45RA+ positively selected. The CDR3 here is CASSYILVGGYTF. In DNA, the CDR3 is TGTGCCAGCAGTTACATACTTGTGGGTGGCTACACCTTC.